A selection of T cell receptor beta chains follows, all from one sample in a study of vaccination effects on CD4 cells after COVID-19. Some clones are missing from TCRdb's copy, which holds only in-frame ones; the method was immunoSEQ multiplex PCR. The table shows about 69,000 clones, with 70% to 85% occurring only once. Their antigens are not known. The sequenced sample was CD4+ T cells from PBMCs cultured with HCoV-229E spike peptides, obtained after COVID-19 vaccination. These receptors came from a human donor who received a COVID-19 vaccine. The conserved cysteine and the conserved F or W are not part of the CDR3 here. Each record gives: clone size, J gene, V gene, CDR3 protein. Rows give clone size only sometimes, using once, few, many, or a class for an expanded clone.

size: -
J: TRBJ1-2
V: TRBV30
CDR3: AWSVPGRGYT

size: once
J: TRBJ2-5
V: TRBV19
CDR3: ASSTGSRSSAQY

size: once
J: TRBJ2-1
V: TRBV2
CDR3: ASSDVSRNEQF

size: -
J: TRBJ1-1
V: TRBV5-1
CDR3: ASSGDGGGTEAF

size: -
J: TRBJ1-2
V: TRBV7-2
CDR3: ASSPVGGAYGYT

size: -
J: TRBJ2-2
V: TRBV5-1
CDR3: ASSLALAGSGTGELF

size: -
J: TRBJ2-4
V: TRBV4-1
CDR3: ASSRVGNIQY

size: -
J: TRBJ2-3
V: TRBV4-3
CDR3: ASSQGGVFGRGGTDTQY

size: -
J: TRBJ1-2
V: TRBV7-2
CDR3: ASSPLGGANSNYGYT

size: -
J: TRBJ1-2
V: TRBV15
CDR3: ATSRPQGLSYGYT

size: many
J: TRBJ1-1
V: TRBV5-5
CDR3: ASSFDRNTEAF

size: once
J: TRBJ2-2
V: TRBV7-9
CDR3: ASSLIGTGELF

size: -
J: TRBJ2-1
V: TRBV27
CDR3: ASSSAPQGARNEQF

size: -
J: TRBJ2-1
V: TRBV28
CDR3: ASSLSDRGFKIYNEQF

size: -
J: TRBJ2-1
V: TRBV3-1/TRBV3-2
CDR3: ASSPRLAGGPVEQF